These 25 T cell receptor beta chains came from one sample sequenced in a study of T-cell reconstitution after alpha-beta-depleted transplantation in children. Using unique molecular identifiers, the investigators prepared the TCRbeta library. A single record per CDR3 protein comes from TCRdb applying MiXCR to the PCR reads. The sample consists of approximately 130,000 distinct CDR3 sequences, approximately 8.7% of them appearing once. Sequencing used PBMCs, mostly from graft donor cells, obtained 180 days after TCRalphabeta/CD19-depleted stem cell transplant. These receptors were obtained from a girl less than two years old who had a stem cell transplant for combined immunodeficiency, so the T cells may come from the graft donor.

In this sample, this clonotype turned up a few times. J is TRBJ2-7 and V is TRBV5-5, with TRBD1 matching 7 bases. V shed 5 bases, J shed 0 bases, and the junction held 17 bases outside the gene matches. This CDR3 region has 18 residues. Germline V gene data show CDR1 as SGHKS and CDR2 as YYEKEE (reference sequence). The CDR3 DNA reads TGTGCCAGCAGATCCCCCGATGACAGGGTTTGGCCCTCCTACGAGCAGTACTTC. This translates into CASRSPDDRVWPSYEQYF.

This clonotype was seen a handful of times. V is TRBV25-1 and J is TRBJ2-1; 10 bases fit TRBD2. Germline trimming cut 2 bases from V and 4 bases from J; bases unmatched to any gene: 5. This CDR3 comprises 16 residues. Germline CDR1 MGHDK, CDR2 SYGVNS. In DNA, the CDR3 is TGTGCCAGCAGTGAAAGGACTAGCGGAATTTACAATGAGCAGTTCTTC. This gives the protein CASSERTSGIYNEQFF.

This clonotype was picked up a small number of times. This sequence joins TRBV12-3 or TRBV12-4 and TRBJ1-1; TRBD1 matches at 8 bases. The CDR3 totals 14 residues. Trimming took 5 bases from V and 1 from J; bases not matched to a gene: 3. The CDR3 DNA reads as TGTGCCAGCAGTCGGGACAGGCGGAACACTGAAGCTTTCTTT. Translating gives CASSRDRRNTEAFF.

This clonotype was picked up one time. The V gene is TRBV19, the J gene TRBJ2-2; D is possibly TRBD2 (5 bases). The V gene lost 5 bases and the J gene lost 3 bases, with 10 bases spanning the gap. The CDR3 is 14 residues long. Germline V gene data show CDR1 as LNHDA and CDR2 as SQIVND (reference sequence). This CDR3 reads CASSVDFDTGELFF. The CDR3 coding sequence is TGTGCCAGTAGTGTGGACTTTGACACCGGGGAGCTGTTTTTT.

The chain links TRBV6-1 to TRBJ2-1, with 8 positions matching TRBD2. The CDR3 runs 14 residues. The germline CDR1 and CDR2 sequences are MNHNS and SASEGT. With V trimmed by 6 bases and J by 6 bases, 7 bases remained unmatched. The DNA for the CDR3 is TGTGCCAGCAGGTTCACCGGGACTAGCAATGAGCAGTTCTTC. It is translated as CASRFTGTSNEQFF.

This clonotype was recorded a few times. The J gene is TRBJ2-7, the V gene TRBV20-1; the D is unclear. The V end lost 5 bases, the J end lost 4 bases, and 9 bases lay between the germline ends. Germline assignment: CDR1 DFQATT and CDR2 SNEGSKA (reference sequence). The CDR3 loop spans 11 amino acids. CDR3 DNA: TGCAGTGCTGTCAACTTTTACGAGCAGTACTTC. Residues: CSAVNFYEQYF.

V is TRBV29-1 and J is TRBJ1-1; possible D gene TRBD1, 5 bases. This CDR3 is 14 amino acids long. Trimming removed 5 bases at V and 1 base at J, with 14 bases between. CDR1 and CDR2 (germline): SQVTM, ANQGSEA. The CDR3 is CSVSPRQSNTEAFF. The CDR3 DNA is TGCAGCGTTTCTCCCCGACAGTCGAACACTGAAGCTTTCTTT. The complete variable domain, with remaining parts taken from reference TRBV29-1 and TRBJ1-1, reads SAVISQKPSRDICQRGTSLTIQCQVDSQVTMMFWYRQQPGQSLTLIATANQGSEATYESGFVIDKFPISRPNLTFSTLTVSNMSPEDSSIYLCSVSPRQSNTEAFFGQGTRLTVV.

At least ten counts were recorded for this clonotype. In DNA, the CDR3 is TGCAGTGCCCCAGGGCTGGGACAGAGTAATGAAAAACTGTTTTTT. Translation: CSAPGLGQSNEKLFF. The chain links TRBV20-1 to TRBJ1-4; 7 nucleotides align to TRBD1. Unmatched junction bases numbered 11, after V lost 6 bases and J lost 4 bases. The CDR3 totals 15 residues. Germline loops: CDR1 DFQATT, CDR2 SNEGSKA (reference sequence).

This clonotype has just a few counts. The chain carries TRBV7-2 and TRBJ1-6; D is possibly TRBD1 (5 bases). Germline assignment: CDR1 SGHTA and CDR2 FQGNSA. V was pared by 2 bases and J by 11 bases, with 13 bases between. This CDR3 spans 14 amino acids. The CDR3 region has the DNA TGTGCCAGCAGCTTATCCCCGCAGGGCACACCCCTCCACTTT. Its protein product is CASSLSPQGTPLHF.

There are a few counts of this clonotype. The CDR3 loop is CASSSSGGRLDEQFF. Written as DNA, the CDR3 is TGTGCCAGCAGTTCAAGCGGGGGGCGGCTGGATGAGCAGTTCTTC. V gene TRBV7-6 combines with J gene TRBJ2-1; 9 nucleotides align to TRBD2. This CDR3 has 15 residues. The germline CDR1 and CDR2 sequences are SGHVS and FNYEAQ. V lost 6 bases and J lost 8; bases outside the gene matches: 11.

This clonotype was seen more than once but under ten times. The gene calls are TRBV29-1 and TRBJ2-6; TRBD1 matches at 9 bases. CDR3 size: 17 residues. CDR1 SQVTM and CDR2 ANQGSEA come from the germline V gene. The V gene end was trimmed by 0 bases and the J gene end by 0 bases; junction bases not matched to a gene: 3. The CDR3, as DNA: TGCAGCGTTGAAGAGACAGGGGGAAGCTCTGGGGCCAACGTCCTGACTTTC. Protein sequence: CSVEETGGSSGANVLTF.

There are a few counts of this clonotype. The chain recombines TRBV5-1 with TRBJ2-3; D not certain. The germline V gene has CDR1 SGHRS and CDR2 YFSETQ. The CDR3 runs to 15 residues. The V gene lost 5 bases and the J gene lost 1 base, with 14 bases spanning the gap. The CDR3 DNA follows: TGCGCCAGCAGTCTCCGGTTTAGCCGCACAGATACGCAGTATTTT. Amino acid sequence: CASSLRFSRTDTQYF.

This clonotype showed up many times. This chain's CDR3 is CSARSLTYNEQFF. CDR3 DNA: TGCAGTGCTAGGAGCCTAACCTACAATGAGCAGTTCTTC. The chain uses TRBV20-1 and TRBJ2-1, with D hard to call. Germline CDR1 and CDR2: DFQATT and SNEGSKA (reference sequence). V dropped 3 bases and J dropped 2 bases, with 8 bases sitting between them. The CDR3 sequence is 13 residues long.

The V gene is TRBV7-2, the J gene TRBJ2-1; D gene uncertain. Germline V CDR1 and CDR2: SGHTA, FQGNSA. Trimming shortened V by 1 base and J by 5 bases, and 6 bases separated the two germline ends. This CDR3 is built from 13 residues. CDR3 DNA: TGTGCCAGCAGCTTAGACCGTGACAATGAGCAGTTCTTC. As protein: CASSLDRDNEQFF.

V usage is TRBV10-3 and J usage is TRBJ2-7; D is unresolved. The germline CDR1 and CDR2 sequences are ENHRY and SYGVKD. The CDR3 is 12 residues long. Trimming left V 0 bases short and J 5 bases short, with 5 bases between. CDR3 residues: CAISESLNEQYF. The CDR3 DNA reads as TGTGCCATCAGTGAGTCTCTGAACGAGCAGTACTTC.

There are a few counts of this clonotype. The chain has TRBV21-1 and TRBJ2-7; the table's D gene call, TRBD2, was not cross checked with the DNA. TRBV21-1 is described as a pseudogene. CDR3 size: 16 residues. CDR3 sequence: CASSKARGLAQYEQYF. CDR3 DNA sequence: TGTGCCAGCAGCAAAGCGCGGGGACTAGCGCAATACGAGCAGTACTTC.

This chain uses TRBV20-1 with TRBJ1-5, with D perhaps matching TRBD1 (5 bases). The length of the CDR3 is 14 residues. V lost 6 bases and J lost 1, with 13 bases in between. The germline V gene encodes CDR1 DFQATT and CDR2 SNEGSKA (reference sequence). CDR3 in amino acids: CSALGVVSNQPQHF. The CDR3 coding sequence is TGCAGTGCCTTAGGGGTCGTCAGCAATCAGCCCCAGCATTTT.

This clonotype was observed a few times. J is TRBJ1-6 and V is TRBV25-1; D is ambiguous. Germline CDR1 is MGHDK and CDR2 is SYGVNS. V lost 3 bases to trimming and J lost 2 bases, with 11 bases between them. The CDR3 length is 16 residues. The CDR3 here is CASSDDGIAYNSPLHF. The DNA for the CDR3 is TGTGCCAGCAGTGACGATGGAATCGCCTATAATTCACCCCTCCACTTT.

This chain uses TRBV5-1 with TRBJ2-1, with D perhaps matching TRBD1 (8 bases). V was clipped by 5 bases and J by 8 bases, with 14 bases between them. Germline V CDR1 and CDR2: SGHRS, YFSETQ. The length of the CDR3 is 13 residues. Here the CDR3 DNA reads TGCGCCAGCAGTTTTACAGGGGGGGATGAGCAGTTCTTC. This encodes CASSFTGGDEQFF.

The chain joins TRBV7-9 to TRBJ2-1; D is unclear. The germline CDR1 and CDR2 sequences are SEHNR and FQNEAQ (reference sequence). V lost 8 bases and J lost 3, with 8 bases in between. The CDR3 consists of 12 residues. CDR3 nucleotide sequence: TGTGCCAGCCGGTTAGGCTACAATGAGCAGTTCTTC. Encoded protein: CASRLGYNEQFF.

The chain carries TRBV20-1 and TRBJ2-7; tentatively, D is TRBD1 or TRBD2 (6 bases each). V was cut by 5 bases and J by 3 bases, with 17 bases left in between. Germline V gene data show CDR1 as DFQATT and CDR2 as SNEGSKA (reference sequence). This CDR3 is built from 14 residues. CDR3 nucleotide sequence: TGCAGTGCTGGCGGGGACCTAGGGGGCTACGAGCAGTACTTC. Protein sequence: CSAGGDLGGYEQYF.

This clonotype came up a few times. The V gene is TRBV20-1, the J gene TRBJ2-1, with 9 positions matching TRBD2. Unmatched junction bases numbered 11, after V lost 5 bases and J lost 0 bases. Germline CDR1 DFQATT, CDR2 SNEGSKA (reference sequence). The CDR3 consists of 17 residues. CDR3 region: CSAGGSGRGASYNEQFF. The CDR3 bases are TGCAGTGCTGGGGGTAGCGGGAGAGGAGCCTCCTACAATGAGCAGTTCTTC.

Note on this clonotype: A much larger clone lies a single base off, so this may be a read error. This sequence joins TRBV5-6 and TRBJ2-3, with 7 bases that match TRBD2. The length of the CDR3 is 15 residues. CDR1 is SGHDT and CDR2 is YYEEEE in the germline V gene. CDR3: CASSLGGGWADAQYF. CDR3 DNA: TGTGCCAGCAGCTTGGGCGGGGGATGGGCAGATGCGCAGTATTTT.

The rearrangement joins TRBV10-3 to TRBJ2-1; 10 bases fit TRBD1. V lost 4 bases, J lost 10 bases, and 7 bases stayed unmatched. The CDR3 loop spans 14 amino acids. CDR1 is ENHRY and CDR2 is SYGVKD in the germline V gene. The CDR3 region is CAISAGQGEGEQFF. In DNA, the CDR3 is TGTGCCATCAGTGCTGGACAGGGGGAAGGGGAGCAGTTCTTC.

The genes are TRBV29-1 and TRBJ2-4; D tentatively reads TRBD1 or TRBD2 (5 bases each). The CDR3 length is 15 residues. Germline-derived CDR1 and CDR2 are SQVTM and ANQGSEA. V was pared by 6 bases and J by 0 bases, with 15 bases between. The CDR3 here is CSVAQRGPAKNIQYF. CDR3 DNA sequence: TGCAGCGTAGCTCAGAGGGGTCCAGCCAAAAACATTCAGTACTTC.